Listed here are 10 T cell receptor beta chains from one sample, sequenced in a study of human T cells and chemical hapten exposure. TCRdb reanalysed the RACE reads using MiXCR and keeps one entry per CDR3 protein. The sample has approximately 350,000 distinct CDR3 sequences, just under 6.5% seen once. Time point in this sample: patch test 2, 6 weeks after DPC sensitization. Treatment in this sample: therapeutic diphenylcyclopropenone sensitization with weekly scalp DPC. Sequencing was performed on whole blood, taken in connection with sensitization to the hapten diphenylcyclopropenone (DPC). These receptors were obtained from a woman in her late teens or twenties with alopecia areata. Some clones in this sample may be carry-over from other donors' samples.

This clonotype was seen ten or more times. This chain joins TRBV9 and TRBJ1-1; D is possibly TRBD1 (6 bases). This CDR3 has 15 residues. V lost 0 bases and J 4 bases, leaving 13 bases between the germline ends. Germline V gene sequence: CDR1 SGDLS, CDR2 YYNGEE. The CDR3 sequence: CASSVGGLGATEAFF. The DNA for the CDR3 is TGTGCCAGCAGCGTAGGGGGGCTCGGGGCCACTGAAGCTTTCTTT.

V gene TRBV12-5 combines with J gene TRBJ1-2; no definite D call. Trimming cost V 0 bases and J 0 bases, with 8 bases left between them. Germline V lookup: CDR1 LGHNT, CDR2 FRNRAP. The CDR3 contains 15 residues. The CDR3 nucleotides are TGTGCTAGTGGTTTGGTACTTAGGGCTAACTATGGCTACACCTTC. Translating gives CASGLVLRANYGYTF.

V is TRBV29-1 and J is TRBJ1-2; D is unclear. From germline, CDR1 is SQVTM and CDR2 ANQGSEA. There are 11 residues in the CDR3. V was shortened by 6 bases and J by 8 bases, with 13 bases between the two germline ends. This CDR3 reads CSVNPRYGYTF. As DNA, the CDR3 is TGCAGCGTAAACCCCCGCTACGGCTACACCTTC.

This clonotype showed up just a few times. The chain links TRBV3-1 to TRBJ2-7; D is perhaps TRBD1 (6 bases). V was pared by 0 bases and J by 2 bases, with 17 bases between. CDR3 length equals 17 residues. Germline CDR1 is LGHDT and CDR2 is YNNKEL (reference sequence). CDR3 residues: CASSQESAGALTYEQYF. For the CDR3, the DNA is TGTGCCAGCAGCCAAGAAAGCGCAGGGGCCCTCACCTACGAGCAGTACTTC.

The table lists this clonotype with many counts. The V gene is TRBV12-3 or TRBV12-4, the J gene TRBJ1-1, with 9 bases matching TRBD1. CDR3 length: 15 amino acids. Trimming at V came to 4 bases and at J to 3 bases, leaving 6 bases not matched to a gene. The DNA of the CDR3 is TGTGCCAGCAGTTACCGGGACAGGGTGTACACTGAAGCTTTCTTT. This sequence encodes CASSYRDRVYTEAFF.

This clonotype was counted many times. V and J are TRBV4-2 and TRBJ2-7; possible D gene TRBD1, 6 bases. Germline lookup yields CDR1 LGHNA and CDR2 YNFKEQ. The CDR3 length is 16 residues. Trimming stripped 0 bases from V and 2 bases from J, with 14 bases between. CDR3 amino acids: CASSQESQGFTYEQYF. The CDR3 nucleotides read TGTGCCAGCAGCCAAGAGAGTCAGGGGTTTACCTACGAGCAGTACTTC.

This clonotype showed up many times. The chain recombines TRBV6-2 or TRBV6-3 with TRBJ1-1; possibly TRBD1 for D (6 bases). Germline V gene sequence: CDR1 MNHEY, CDR2 SVGEGT. The CDR3 totals 11 residues. Between the trimmed V and J ends, which lost 5 bases and 10 bases, there was a span of 11 bases. The CDR3 loop is CASSPDSRAFF. The CDR3 coding sequence is TGTGCCAGCAGTCCGGACAGCAGAGCTTTCTTT.

This clonotype was seen at least ten times. The chain joins TRBV7-2 to TRBJ1-1; 10 nucleotides align to TRBD1. The CDR3 runs to 14 residues. V shed 5 bases, J shed 4 bases, and the junction held 4 bases outside the gene matches. Germline V CDR1 and CDR2: SGHTA, FQGNSA. As DNA, the CDR3 is TGTGCCAGCAGCCGTGGGACAGGGGTCACTGAAGCTTTCTTT. It encodes CASSRGTGVTEAFF.

This clonotype was recorded many times. The V call is TRBV24-1, the J call TRBJ2-5, with D possibly TRBD1 on 5 matching bases. In germline, CDR1 is KGHDR, CDR2 SFDVKD. Trimming left V 4 bases short and J 1 base short, with 12 bases between. CDR3 length: 15 residues. The CDR3 spells CATSDPRTLQETQYF. The DNA of the CDR3 is TGTGCCACCAGTGACCCTAGGACACTCCAAGAGACCCAGTACTTC.

For the CDR3, the DNA is TGTGCCAGCAGCTTAGAAAGCGGGGGCACAGATACGCAGTATTTT. This gives the protein CASSLESGGTDTQYF. V gene TRBV7-2 combines with J gene TRBJ2-3; 7 nucleotides line up with TRBD2. In germline, CDR1 is SGHTA, CDR2 FQGNSA. This CDR3 region has 15 residues. The V gene end was trimmed by 1 base and the J gene end by 1 base; junction bases not matched to a gene: 2.